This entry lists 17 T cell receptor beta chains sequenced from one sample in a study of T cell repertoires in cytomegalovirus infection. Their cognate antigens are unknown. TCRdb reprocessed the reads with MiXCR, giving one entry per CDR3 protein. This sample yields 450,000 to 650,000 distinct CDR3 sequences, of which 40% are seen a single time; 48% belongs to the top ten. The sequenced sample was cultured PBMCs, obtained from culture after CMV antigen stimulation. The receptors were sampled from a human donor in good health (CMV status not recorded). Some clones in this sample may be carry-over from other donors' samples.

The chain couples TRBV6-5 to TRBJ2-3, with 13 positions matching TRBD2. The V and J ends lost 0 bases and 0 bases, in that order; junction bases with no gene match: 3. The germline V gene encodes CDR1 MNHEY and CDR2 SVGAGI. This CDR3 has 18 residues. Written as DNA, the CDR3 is TGTGCCAGCAGTTACTCGAAGGGACTAGCGGGAAGCACAGATACGCAGTATTTT. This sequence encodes CASSYSKGLAGSTDTQYF.

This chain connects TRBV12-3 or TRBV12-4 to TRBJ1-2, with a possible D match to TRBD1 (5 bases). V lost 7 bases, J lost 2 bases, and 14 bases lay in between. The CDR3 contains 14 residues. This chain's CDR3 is CASTTAGVNYGYTF. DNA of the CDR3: TGTGCCAGCACCACGGCGGGGGTCAACTATGGCTACACCTTC.

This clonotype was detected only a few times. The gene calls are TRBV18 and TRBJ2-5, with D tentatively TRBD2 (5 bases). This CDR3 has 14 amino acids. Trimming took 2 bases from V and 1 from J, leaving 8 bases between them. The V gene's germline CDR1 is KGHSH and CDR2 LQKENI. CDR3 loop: CASSPARGQETQYF. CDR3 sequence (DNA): TGTGCCAGCTCACCAGCCCGGGGCCAAGAGACCCAGTACTTC.

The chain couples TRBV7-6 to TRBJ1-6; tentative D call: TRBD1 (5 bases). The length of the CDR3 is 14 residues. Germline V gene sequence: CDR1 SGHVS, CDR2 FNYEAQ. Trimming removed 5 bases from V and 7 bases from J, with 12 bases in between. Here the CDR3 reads CASSVGTANSPLHF. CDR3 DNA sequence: TGTGCCAGCAGCGTCGGGACCGCCAATTCACCCCTCCACTTT.

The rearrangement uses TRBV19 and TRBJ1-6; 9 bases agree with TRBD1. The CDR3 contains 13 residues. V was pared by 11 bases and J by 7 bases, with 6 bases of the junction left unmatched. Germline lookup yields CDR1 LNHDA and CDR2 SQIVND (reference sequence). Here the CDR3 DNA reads TGTGCCGGGGGACAGGGTGGGAATTCACCCCTCCACTTT. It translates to CAGGQGGNSPLHF.

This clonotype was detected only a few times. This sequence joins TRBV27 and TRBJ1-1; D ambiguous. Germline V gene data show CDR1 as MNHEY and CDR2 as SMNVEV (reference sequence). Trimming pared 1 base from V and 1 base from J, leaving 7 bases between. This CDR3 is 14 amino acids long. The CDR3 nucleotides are TGTGCCAGCAGTTTATGGGGAGGGAACACTGAAGCTTTCTTT. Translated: CASSLWGGNTEAFF.

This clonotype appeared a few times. The CDR3 loop reads CAIRGTGAEGTGELFF. The CDR3 DNA reads TGTGCCATCAGAGGGACAGGGGCCGAGGGTACCGGGGAGCTGTTTTTT. V and J are TRBV10-3 and TRBJ2-2, with 10 bases aligning to TRBD1. The V and J ends lost 6 bases and 5 bases, in that order; junction bases with no gene match: 9. The CDR3 loop spans 16 amino acids. Germline V CDR1 and CDR2: ENHRY, SYGVKD.

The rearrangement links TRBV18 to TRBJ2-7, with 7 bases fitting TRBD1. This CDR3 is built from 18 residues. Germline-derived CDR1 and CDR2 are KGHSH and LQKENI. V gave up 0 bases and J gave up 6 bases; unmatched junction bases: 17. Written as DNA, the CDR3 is TGTGCCAGCTCACCACCTTCGGGACAGCAACCCCCGGCAGGCGAGCAGTACTTC. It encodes CASSPPSGQQPPAGEQYF.

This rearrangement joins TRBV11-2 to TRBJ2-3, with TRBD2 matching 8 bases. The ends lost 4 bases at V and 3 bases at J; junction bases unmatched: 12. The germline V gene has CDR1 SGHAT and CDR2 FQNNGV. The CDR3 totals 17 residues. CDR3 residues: CASSSNQAGARTDTQYF. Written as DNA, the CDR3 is TGTGCCAGCAGCTCCAATCAAGCGGGAGCGAGGACAGATACGCAGTATTTT.

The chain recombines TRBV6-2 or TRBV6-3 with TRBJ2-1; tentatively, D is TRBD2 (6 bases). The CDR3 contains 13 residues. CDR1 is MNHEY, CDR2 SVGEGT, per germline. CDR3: CATRVGGVNEQFF. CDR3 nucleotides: TGTGCTACACGAGTGGGAGGCGTTAATGAGCAGTTCTTC.

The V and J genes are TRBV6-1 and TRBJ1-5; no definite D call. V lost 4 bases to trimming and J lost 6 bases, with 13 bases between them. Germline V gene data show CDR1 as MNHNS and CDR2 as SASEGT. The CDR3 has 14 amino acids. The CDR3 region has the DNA TGTGCCAGCAGTGGGTGGCAGGAGGCTCAGCCCCAGCATTTT. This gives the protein CASSGWQEAQPQHF.

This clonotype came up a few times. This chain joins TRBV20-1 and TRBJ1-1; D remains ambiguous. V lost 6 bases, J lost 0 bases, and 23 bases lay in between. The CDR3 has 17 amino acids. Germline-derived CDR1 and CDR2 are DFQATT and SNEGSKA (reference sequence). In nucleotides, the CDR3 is TGCAGTGCCCAGCCCGGAGGCTCTTATAGGATGAACACTGAAGCTTTCTTT. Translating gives CSAQPGGSYRMNTEAFF.

The CDR3 loop is CASSFRTSGVSDTQYF. The CDR3 DNA is TGTGCCAGCAGCTTTCGAACTAGCGGAGTGTCGGATACGCAGTATTTT. The V and J genes are TRBV7-9 and TRBJ2-3; TRBD2 matches at 8 bases. Germline CDR1 and CDR2: SEHNR and FQNEAQ (reference sequence). The J segment lost 6 bases and the V segment lost 3 bases, leaving 11 bases of the junction unmatched. CDR3 length: 16 residues.

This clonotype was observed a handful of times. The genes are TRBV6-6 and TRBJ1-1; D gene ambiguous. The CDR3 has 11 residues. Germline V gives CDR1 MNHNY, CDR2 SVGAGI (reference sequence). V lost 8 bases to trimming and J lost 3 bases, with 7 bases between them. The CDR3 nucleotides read TGTGCCAGCCGGAGGGACACTGAAGCTTTCTTT. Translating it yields CASRRDTEAFF.

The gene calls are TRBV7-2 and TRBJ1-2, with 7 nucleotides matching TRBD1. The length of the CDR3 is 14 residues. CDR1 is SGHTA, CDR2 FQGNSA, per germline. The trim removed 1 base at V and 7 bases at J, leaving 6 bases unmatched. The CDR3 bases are TGTGCCAGCAGCTTAGTGAAGGGGGCCTTTGGCTACACCTTC. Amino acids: CASSLVKGAFGYTF.

In nucleotides, the CDR3 is TGTGCCAGCAGCTTTGGGAGCTCGACCCCTTATTGGAATGAGCAGTTCTTC. This translates into CASSFGSSTPYWNEQFF. The chain links TRBV5-4 to TRBJ2-1, with a tentative D call TRBD2 (5 bases). V was shortened by 2 bases and J by 7 bases, with 22 bases between the two germline ends. Germline lookup yields CDR1 SGHNT and CDR2 YYREEE (reference sequence). The CDR3 extends over 17 amino acids. Looking up the rest from reference TRBV5-4 and TRBJ2-1 gives the full variable domain: ETGVTQSPTHLIKTRGQQVTLRCSSQSGHNTVSWYQQALGQGPQFIFQYYREEENGRGNFPPRFSGLQFPNYSSELNVNALELDDSALYLCASSFGSSTPYWNEQFFGPGTRLTVL.

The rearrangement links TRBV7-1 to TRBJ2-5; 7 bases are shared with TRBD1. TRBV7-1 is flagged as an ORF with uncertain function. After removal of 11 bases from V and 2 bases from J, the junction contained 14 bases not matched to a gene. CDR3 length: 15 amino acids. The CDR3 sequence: CAGQTVGRGQETQYF. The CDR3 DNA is TGTGCCGGCCAGACCGTGGGCAGGGGGCAAGAGACCCAGTACTTC.